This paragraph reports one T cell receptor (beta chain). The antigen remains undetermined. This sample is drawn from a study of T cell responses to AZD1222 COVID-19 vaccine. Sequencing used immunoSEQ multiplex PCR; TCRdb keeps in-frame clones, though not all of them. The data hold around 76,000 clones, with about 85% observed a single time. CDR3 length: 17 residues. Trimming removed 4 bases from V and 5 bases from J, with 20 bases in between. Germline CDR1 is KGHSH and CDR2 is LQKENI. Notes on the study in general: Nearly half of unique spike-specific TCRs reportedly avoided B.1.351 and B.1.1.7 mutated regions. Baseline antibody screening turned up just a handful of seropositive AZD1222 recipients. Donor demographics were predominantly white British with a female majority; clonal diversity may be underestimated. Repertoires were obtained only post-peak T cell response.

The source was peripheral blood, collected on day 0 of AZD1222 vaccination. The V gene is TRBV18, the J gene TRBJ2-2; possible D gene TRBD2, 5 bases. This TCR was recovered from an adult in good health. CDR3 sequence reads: CASSQSPRLRGTGELFF. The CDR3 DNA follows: TGTGCCAGCTCACAATCCCCGCGGCTACGAGGGACCGGGGAGCTGTTTTTT.